This T cell receptor (beta chain) is drawn from a study of blood T cells in healthy people across ages. The sample, 9 to 10 milliliters of peripheral blood, was drawn from each donor. Germline-derived CDR1 and CDR2 are MNHNY and SVGAGI (reference sequence). There are 13 residues in the CDR3. V lost 8 bases and J lost 3; bases outside the gene matches: 5. For the second PCR, which ran for 7 to 11 cycles, a sample-barcoded 5' primer and a J-beta primer mix were used. TCRdb used MiXCR to reprocess the 5' RACE reads, holding one entry per CDR3 protein. Among almost 1 million distinct CDR3 sequences, about 51% were seen once, and the ten largest hold over 20%.

V and J are TRBV6-6 and TRBJ2-3; 7 nucleotides agree with TRBD2. This TCR came from a woman aged 55-70 years in good health. The specimen was blood. The CDR3 DNA follows: TGTGCCAGCGGGGGGGGGATTACAGATACGCAGTATTTT. It encodes CASGGGITDTQYF.